These 12 T cell receptor beta chains came from one sample sequenced in a study of naive and memory T cell subsets. Both TRBC1 and TRBC2 were covered by a beta constant-region primer of two equimolar oligonucleotides. In TCRdb, the UMI-ligation and nested PCR reads were re-called with MiXCR into one record per CDR3 protein. Found here are about 90,000 distinct CDR3 sequences, roughly 7% of them singletons; the top ten hold roughly 1.5%. What was sequenced was central memory CD4+ T cells from blood. The origin of the receptors is a human donor in good health.

In this sample, this clonotype turned up many times. The rearrangement links TRBV7-9 to TRBJ1-5, with D hard to call. This CDR3 spans 16 amino acids. Trimming cost V 1 base and J 5 bases, with 15 bases left between them. The germline V gene encodes CDR1 SEHNR and CDR2 FQNEAQ (reference sequence). CDR3 protein: CASSLGAGRDHQPQHF. CDR3 sequence (DNA): TGTGCCAGCAGCTTAGGGGCTGGGAGGGATCATCAGCCCCAGCATTTT.

This rearrangement joins TRBV2 to TRBJ2-3, with 12 nucleotides matching TRBD2. Per germline, CDR1 SNHLY and CDR2 FYNNEI. V trimming: 0 bases; J trimming: 2 bases; junction bases outside the gene matches: 6. CDR3 length: 18 amino acids. The CDR3 loop is CASSEARLAGAHTDTQYF. CDR3 in DNA: TGTGCCAGCAGTGAAGCCCGACTAGCGGGAGCACACACAGATACGCAGTATTTT. The full variable domain, completed using reference TRBV2 and TRBJ2-3, is EPEVTQTPSHQVTQMGQEVILRCVPISNHLYFYWYRQILGQKVEFLVSFYNNEISEKSEIFDDQFSVERPDGSNFTLKIRSTKLEDSAMYFCASSEARLAGAHTDTQYFGPGTRLTVL.

The chain couples TRBV12-3 or TRBV12-4 to TRBJ2-7; 13 nucleotides match TRBD2. J was trimmed by 1 base and V by 4 bases; bases with no gene match: 13. The CDR3 length is 19 residues. The CDR3 DNA reads TGTGCCAGCAGTTCCCGCTTGGGGACTAGCGGGGCGGGATCCTACGAGCAGTACTTC. Translating it yields CASSSRLGTSGAGSYEQYF.

This clonotype was picked up a small number of times. This chain links TRBV6-2 or TRBV6-3 with TRBJ2-7, with D maybe TRBD1 (5 bases). This CDR3 has 11 residues. Per the germline V gene, CDR1 is MNHEY and CDR2 is SVGEGT. Trimming pared 6 bases from V and 9 bases from J, leaving 12 bases between. The CDR3 region has the DNA TGTGCCAGCAGCTACGGACATGGGCAGTACTTC. Its protein product is CASSYGHGQYF.

The table lists this clonotype with many counts. The V call is TRBV12-3 or TRBV12-4, the J call TRBJ1-4; D perhaps matches TRBD1 (5 bases). V dropped 7 bases and J dropped 8 bases, with 17 bases sitting between them. This CDR3 is built from 14 residues. CDR3 bases: TGTGCCAGCAATGTGGGGGGAGGGAAGGAAAAACTGTTTTTT. Amino acid sequence: CASNVGGGKEKLFF.

This chain uses TRBV29-1 with TRBJ1-2, with no clear D. The CDR3 length is 10 residues. The germline V gene encodes CDR1 SQVTM and CDR2 ANQGSEA. With 7 bases removed from V and 8 bases from J, the gap between germline ends came to 11 bases. The CDR3 region has the DNA TGCAGCGGATTCCAGAAGGGCTACACCTTC. It is translated as CSGFQKGYTF.

The chain is built from TRBV28 and TRBJ2-1; D is uncertain. The CDR3 contains 12 residues. Germline V gene data show CDR1 as MDHEN and CDR2 as SYDVKM. Trimming took 7 bases from V and 6 from J, leaving 10 bases between them. CDR3 sequence: CASTRMGNEQFF. CDR3 bases: TGTGCCAGCACGCGGATGGGCAATGAGCAGTTCTTC.

There are many counts of this clonotype. The chain links TRBV25-1 to TRBJ1-5; no clear D gene. Trimming removed 2 bases from V and 7 bases from J, with 12 bases in between. Germline V lookup: CDR1 MGHDK, CDR2 SYGVNS. This CDR3 comprises 14 residues. CDR3 residues: CASSEGRHVQPQHF. The CDR3 DNA is TGTGCCAGCAGTGAAGGTCGCCATGTACAGCCCCAGCATTTT.

This clonotype appeared many times. The chain links TRBV10-3 to TRBJ1-4; no firm D call. The CDR3 length is 14 residues. CDR1 and CDR2 (germline): ENHRY, SYGVKD. V lost 3 bases, J lost 5 bases, and 10 bases lay in between. This CDR3 reads CAISERSRNEKLFF. The CDR3, as DNA: TGTGCCATCAGTGAAAGGAGCAGAAATGAAAAACTGTTTTTT.

The chain combines TRBV28 with TRBJ1-4, with TRBD1 matching 10 bases. V shed 6 bases, J shed 3 bases, and the junction held 4 bases outside the gene matches. Looked up from germline, CDR1 is MDHEN and CDR2 is SYDVKM. The CDR3 has 15 residues. The CDR3 coding sequence is TGTGCCAGCAGAACGACAGGGGGCCCTAATGAAAAACTGTTTTTT. Its protein is CASRTTGGPNEKLFF.

This clonotype was observed a few times. The chain joins TRBV20-1 to TRBJ1-2; D perhaps matches TRBD1 (5 bases). V was shortened by 5 bases and J by 0 bases, with 7 bases between the two germline ends. The CDR3 totals 12 residues. Germline V gives CDR1 DFQATT, CDR2 SNEGSKA (reference sequence). CDR3 DNA sequence: TGCAGTGCTGCAGGGACTAACTATGGCTACACCTTC. It encodes CSAAGTNYGYTF.

The rearrangement links TRBV30 to TRBJ1-5, with D uncertain. Trimming pared 1 base from V and 1 base from J, leaving 8 bases between. Germline-derived CDR1 and CDR2 are GTSNPN and SVGIG (reference sequence). This CDR3 spans 14 amino acids. CDR3 in amino acids: CAWSEGRSNQPQHF. The CDR3 DNA sequence: TGTGCCTGGAGTGAAGGGAGGAGCAATCAGCCCCAGCATTTT. The full variable domain, its missing parts supplied by reference TRBV30 and TRBJ1-5, is SQTIHQWPATLVQPVGSPLSLECTVEGTSNPNLYWYRQAAGRGLQLLFYSVGIGQISSEVPQNLSASRPQDRQFILSSKKLLLSDSGFYLCAWSEGRSNQPQHFGDGTRLSIL.